The clone carrying this TCR beta chain was seen ten or more times. The antigen remains unidentified. Mismatch with germline at one junction end may stem from a read error. This record comes from a study of breast tumors, draining lymph nodes, adjacent tissues. Germline V lookup: CDR1 DFQATT, CDR2 SNEGSKA (reference sequence). The CDR3 has 12 amino acids. Points from the study as a whole: Tumor T cell lymph node origin was a supported hypothesis, not proven. The data were judged consistent with most tumor T cells coming from lymph node and expanding in tumor. Tumor repertoires ranked between lymph nodes and nontumor tissue in diversity, with V and J gene preferences.

Samples came from axillary lymph nodes draining the breast cancer. TCRdb re-called the multiplex PCR reads through MiXCR, storing one row per CDR3 protein. The sample carries 170,000 or so distinct CDR3 sequences, approximately 30% recorded once. Sample: axillary lymph node tissue. This chain uses TRBV20-1 with TRBJ2-7, with 12 bases that match TRBD2. This TCR was recovered from a female donor with breast cancer. Some clones in this sample may be carry-over from other donors' samples. The CDR3 reads CSASGGANEQYF. The CDR3 nucleotides are TGCAGCGCTAGCGGGGGGGCCAACGAGCAGTACTTC.